This T cell receptor beta chain is from a study of T cells after yellow fever vaccination. TCRdb ran MiXCR on the 5' RACE reads and lists one entry per CDR3 protein. The sample has about 360,000 distinct CDR3 sequences; 6% to 8% are singletons. Turning to this clonotype: As yet, its antigen is unknown.

Broader study findings: Although most clonotypes did not, a small share appeared in both CD4 and CD8 compartments. At less than 97% for CD4 and about 91% for CD8, most primary-vaccination clones showed up again after the booster. Weaker, the secondary response had a peak occurring faster, on day 5 versus 15.

Trimming took off 6 bases at V and 1 base at J, with 19 bases between the two ends. The V gene's germline CDR1 is DFQATT and CDR2 SNEGSKA (reference sequence). This CDR3 region has 16 residues. Sequencing was performed on PBMCs, taken 5 days after the yellow fever booster vaccination. V gene TRBV20-1 combines with J gene TRBJ2-1; tentatively, D is TRBD1 (6 bases). This clonotype was obtained from a man aged 25 to 40 who received the YFV17D yellow fever vaccine. The CDR3, as DNA: TGCAGTGCGAGCTCCCCCAGGGGAGAATCCTACAATGAGCAGTTCTTC. Protein product: CSASSPRGESYNEQFF.